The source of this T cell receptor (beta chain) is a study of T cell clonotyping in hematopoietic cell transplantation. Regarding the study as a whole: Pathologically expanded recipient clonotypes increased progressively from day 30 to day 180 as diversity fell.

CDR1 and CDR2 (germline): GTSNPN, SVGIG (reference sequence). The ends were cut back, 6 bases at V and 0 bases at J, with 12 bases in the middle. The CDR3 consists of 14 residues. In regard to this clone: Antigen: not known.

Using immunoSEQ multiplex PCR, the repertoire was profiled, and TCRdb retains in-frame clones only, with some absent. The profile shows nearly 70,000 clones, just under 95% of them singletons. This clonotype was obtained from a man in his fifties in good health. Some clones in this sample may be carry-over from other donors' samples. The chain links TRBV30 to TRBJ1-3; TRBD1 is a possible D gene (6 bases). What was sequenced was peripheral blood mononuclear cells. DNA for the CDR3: TGTGCCTGTCGACAGGAGAGCTCTGGAAACACCATATATTTT. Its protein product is CACRQESSGNTIYF.